Sample share makes the clone carrying this TCR beta chain medium-sized. Its antigen is not identified. The entry originates in a study of T cells in narcolepsy. Overall study context: Healthy controls were enrolled alongside patients with narcolepsy type 1 or type 2.

TCRdb keeps only in-frame clones here, not all; method: immunoSEQ multiplex PCR. The sample lists about 32,000 clones, 60% to 85% occurring once. General observations from the study: Autoreactive HCRT-specific and TRIB2-specific clonotypes were marked in same-patient CSF-versus-blood CD4+ comparisons. No autoreactive T cell clone sequences appeared in some memory CD4+ repertoires. Reportedly, autoreactive clonotypes were serially detected in patients' blood but not controls'.

Germline-derived CDR1 and CDR2 are MNHNS and SASEGT. The CDR3 is made up of 13 amino acids. After removal of 10 bases from V and 3 bases from J, the junction contained 7 bases not matched to a gene. The receptor was isolated from a human donor in good health. The J gene is TRBJ2-7, the V gene TRBV6-1; TRBD1 matches at 9 bases. Sequencing used memory (CD45RA-) CD4+ T cells from blood. CDR3: CAIEKTGGYEQYF. In DNA form, the CDR3 reads TGTGCCATCGAAAAGACAGGGGGCTACGAGCAGTACTTC.